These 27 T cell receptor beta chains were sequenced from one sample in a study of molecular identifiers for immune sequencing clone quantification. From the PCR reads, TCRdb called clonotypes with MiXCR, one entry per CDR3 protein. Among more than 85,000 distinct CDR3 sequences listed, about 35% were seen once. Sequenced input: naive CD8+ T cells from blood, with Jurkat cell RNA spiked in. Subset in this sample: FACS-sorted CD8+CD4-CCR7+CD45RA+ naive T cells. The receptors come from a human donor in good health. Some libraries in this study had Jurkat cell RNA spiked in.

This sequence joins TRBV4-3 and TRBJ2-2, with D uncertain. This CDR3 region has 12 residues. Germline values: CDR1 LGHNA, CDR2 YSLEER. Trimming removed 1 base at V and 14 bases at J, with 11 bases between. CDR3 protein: CASSQGLPPLFF. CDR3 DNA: TGCGCCAGCAGCCAAGGTCTCCCGCCCCTGTTTTTT.

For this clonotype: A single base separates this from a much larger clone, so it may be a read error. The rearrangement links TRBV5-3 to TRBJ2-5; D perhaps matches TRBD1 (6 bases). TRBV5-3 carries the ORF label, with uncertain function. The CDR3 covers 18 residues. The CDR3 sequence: CASSLASEGVLNQETQYF. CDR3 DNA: TGTGCCAGCAGCTTGGCCAGTGAGGGGGTGCTCAACCAAGAGACCCAGTACTTC.

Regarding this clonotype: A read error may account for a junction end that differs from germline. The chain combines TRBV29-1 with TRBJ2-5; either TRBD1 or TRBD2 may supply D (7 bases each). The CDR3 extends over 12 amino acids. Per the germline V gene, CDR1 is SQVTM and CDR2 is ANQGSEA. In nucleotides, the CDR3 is TGCAGCGTAATACAGGGGCGGGAGACCCTGTACTTC. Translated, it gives CSVIQGRETLYF.

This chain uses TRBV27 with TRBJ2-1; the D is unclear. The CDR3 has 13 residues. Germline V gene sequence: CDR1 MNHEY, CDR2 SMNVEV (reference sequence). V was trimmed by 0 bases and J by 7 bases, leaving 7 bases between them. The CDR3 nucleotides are TGTGCCAGCAGTTTATCTAGCCGGAATGAGCAGTTCTTC. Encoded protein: CASSLSSRNEQFF.

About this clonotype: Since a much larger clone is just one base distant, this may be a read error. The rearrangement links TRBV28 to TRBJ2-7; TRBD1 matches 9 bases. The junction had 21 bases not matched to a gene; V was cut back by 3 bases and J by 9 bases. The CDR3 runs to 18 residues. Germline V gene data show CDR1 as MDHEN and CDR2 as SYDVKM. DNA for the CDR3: TGTGCCAGCAGTTTTCCCCGCGCCGCCTGGGACAGGGAAAACGCGCAGTACTTC. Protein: CASSFPRAAWDRENAQYF.

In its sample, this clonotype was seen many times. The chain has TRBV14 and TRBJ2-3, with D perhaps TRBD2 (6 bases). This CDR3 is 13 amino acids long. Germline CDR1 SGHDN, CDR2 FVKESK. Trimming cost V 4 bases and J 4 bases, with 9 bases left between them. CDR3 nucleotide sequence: TGTGCCAGCAGCCTAATAGCGGCAGATACGCAGTATTTT. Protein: CASSLIAADTQYF.

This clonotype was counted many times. The CDR3 bases are TGTGCCAGCAGTTACTCACCGGGACAGGGGGCTGTCGGGAATCAGCCCCAGCATTTT. It translates to CASSYSPGQGAVGNQPQHF. This chain connects TRBV6-2 or TRBV6-3 to TRBJ1-5; 12 positions match TRBD1. The CDR3 is 19 amino acids. The V gene's germline CDR1 is MNHEY and CDR2 SVGEGT. The ends lost 0 bases at V and 4 bases at J; junction bases unmatched: 10.

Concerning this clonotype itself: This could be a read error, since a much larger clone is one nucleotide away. CDR3 sequence: CDSSPRTEAFF. CDR3 in DNA: TGTGACAGCAGCCCCAGGACAGAAGCTTTCTTT. The gene calls are TRBV7-2 and TRBJ1-1; tentatively, D is TRBD1 (5 bases). Germline V gene data show CDR1 as SGHTA and CDR2 as FQGNSA. This CDR3 region has 11 residues. Combining the CDR3 with reference TRBV7-2 and TRBJ1-1 gives the whole variable domain GAGVSQSPSNKVTEKGKDVELRCDPISGHTALYWYRQSLGQGLEFLIYFQGNSAPDKSGLPSDRFSAERTGGSVSTLTIQRTQQEDSAVYLCDSSPRTEAFFGQGTRLTVV.

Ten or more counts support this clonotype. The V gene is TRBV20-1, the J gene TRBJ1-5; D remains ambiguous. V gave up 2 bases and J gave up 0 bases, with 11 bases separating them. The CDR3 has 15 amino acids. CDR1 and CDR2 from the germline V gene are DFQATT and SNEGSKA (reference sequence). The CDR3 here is CSARNDQDSNQPQHF. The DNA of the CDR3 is TGCAGTGCTAGAAACGACCAGGATAGCAATCAGCCCCAGCATTTT.

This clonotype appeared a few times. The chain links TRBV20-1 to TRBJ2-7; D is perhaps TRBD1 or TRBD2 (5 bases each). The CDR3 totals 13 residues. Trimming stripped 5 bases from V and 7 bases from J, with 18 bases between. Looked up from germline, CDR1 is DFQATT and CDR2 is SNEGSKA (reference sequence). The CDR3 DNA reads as TGCAGTGCTGTGGGACCCTTTAGGAGGGAGCAGTACTTC. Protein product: CSAVGPFRREQYF.

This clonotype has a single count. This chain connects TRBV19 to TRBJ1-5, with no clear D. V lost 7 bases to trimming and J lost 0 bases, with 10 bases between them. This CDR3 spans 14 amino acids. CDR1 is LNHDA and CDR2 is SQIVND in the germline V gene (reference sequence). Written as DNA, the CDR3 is TGTGCCAGTATCCCTGGGGATAGCAATCAGCCCCAGCATTTT. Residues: CASIPGDSNQPQHF.

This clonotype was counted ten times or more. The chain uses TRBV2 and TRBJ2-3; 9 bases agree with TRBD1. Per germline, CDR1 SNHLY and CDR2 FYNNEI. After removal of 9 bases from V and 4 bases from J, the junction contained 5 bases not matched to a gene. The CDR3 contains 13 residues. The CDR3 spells CASGQGYSDTQYF. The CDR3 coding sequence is TGTGCCAGTGGACAGGGGTATTCAGATACGCAGTATTTT.

The CDR3 DNA is TGTGCCAGCAGCCAAGATGCGGCGGGAGGGTTCACAGATACGCAGTATTTT. As protein: CASSQDAAGGFTDTQYF. The chain recombines TRBV3-1 with TRBJ2-3, with 9 bases fitting TRBD2. Trimming cost V 0 bases and J 2 bases; bases outside gene matches: 6. CDR3 size: 17 residues. Per the germline V gene, CDR1 is LGHDT and CDR2 is YNNKEL (reference sequence).

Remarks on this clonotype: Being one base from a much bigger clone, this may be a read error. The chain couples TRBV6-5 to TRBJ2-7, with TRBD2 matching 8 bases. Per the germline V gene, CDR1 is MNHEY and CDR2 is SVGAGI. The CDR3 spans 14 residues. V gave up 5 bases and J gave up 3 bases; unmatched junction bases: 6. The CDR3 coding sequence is TGTGCCAGCAGTCGGGCTAGCGGGCGCTACGAGCAGTACTTC. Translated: CASSRASGRYEQYF.

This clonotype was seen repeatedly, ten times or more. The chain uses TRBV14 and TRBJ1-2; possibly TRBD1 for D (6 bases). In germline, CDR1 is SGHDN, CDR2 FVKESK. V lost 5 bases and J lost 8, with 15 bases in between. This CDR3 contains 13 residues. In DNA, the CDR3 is TGTGCCAGCAGCGGAGGGGGGAGGAGCGGCTACACCTTC. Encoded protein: CASSGGGRSGYTF.

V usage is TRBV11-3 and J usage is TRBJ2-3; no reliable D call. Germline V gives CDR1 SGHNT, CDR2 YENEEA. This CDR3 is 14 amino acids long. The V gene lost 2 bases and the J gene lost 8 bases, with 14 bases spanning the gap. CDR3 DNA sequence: TGTGCCAGCAGCTTATACAACACAGCAGTTACGCAGTATTTT. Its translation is CASSLYNTAVTQYF.

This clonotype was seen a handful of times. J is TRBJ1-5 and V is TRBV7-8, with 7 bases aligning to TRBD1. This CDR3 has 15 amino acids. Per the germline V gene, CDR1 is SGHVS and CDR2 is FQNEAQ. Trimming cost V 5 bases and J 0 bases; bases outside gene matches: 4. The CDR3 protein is CASSRDSFSNQPQHF. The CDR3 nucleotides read TGTGCCAGCAGCAGGGACAGTTTTAGCAATCAGCCCCAGCATTTT. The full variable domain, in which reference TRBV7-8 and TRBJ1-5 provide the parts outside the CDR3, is GAGVSQSPRYKVAKRGQDVALRCDPISGHVSLFWYQQALGQGPEFLTYFQNEAQLDKSGLPSDRFFAERPEGSVSTLKIQRTQQEDSAVYLCASSRDSFSNQPQHFGDGTRLSIL.

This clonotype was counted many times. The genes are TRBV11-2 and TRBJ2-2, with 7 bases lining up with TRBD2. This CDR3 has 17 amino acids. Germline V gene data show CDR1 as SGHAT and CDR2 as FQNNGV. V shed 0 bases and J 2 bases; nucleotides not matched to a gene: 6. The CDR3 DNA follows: TGTGCCAGCAGCTTAGATCCCAGCGGGAAAAACACCGGGGAGCTGTTTTTT. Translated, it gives CASSLDPSGKNTGELFF.

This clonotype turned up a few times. CDR3: CASGYPSGRLETQYF. CDR3 in DNA: TGCGCCAGCGGGTATCCCTCAGGGAGGCTGGAGACCCAGTACTTC. The chain combines TRBV5-1 with TRBJ2-5; D perhaps matches TRBD2 (6 bases). This CDR3 contains 15 residues. CDR1 and CDR2 (germline): SGHRS, YFSETQ. V was clipped by 7 bases and J by 5 bases, with 21 bases between them.

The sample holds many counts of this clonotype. The chain's CDR3 is CASSHSGTPQPQHF. In DNA, the CDR3 is TGTGCCAGCAGCCACTCCGGGACACCACAGCCCCAGCATTTT. The V call is TRBV12-3 or TRBV12-4, the J call TRBJ1-5; the D gene is possibly TRBD1 (6 bases). The CDR3 contains 14 residues. The V and J ends lost 6 bases and 7 bases respectively, with 16 bases between them.

The CDR3 is CASSLTGFLADTQYF. The CDR3 region has the DNA TGTGCCAGCAGCTTAACGGGTTTCCTCGCAGATACGCAGTATTTT. The chain has TRBV7-2 and TRBJ2-3; D unresolved. Germline CDR1 is SGHTA and CDR2 is FQGNSA. The germline V and J ends were trimmed by 2 bases and 4 bases, with 13 bases remaining between them. This CDR3 spans 15 amino acids.

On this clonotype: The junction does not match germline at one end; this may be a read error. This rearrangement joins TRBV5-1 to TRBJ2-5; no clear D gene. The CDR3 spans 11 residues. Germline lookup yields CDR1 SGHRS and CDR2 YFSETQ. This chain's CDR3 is CACSLEETQYF. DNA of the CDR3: TGCGCCTGCAGCTTAGAAGAGACCCAGTACTTC.

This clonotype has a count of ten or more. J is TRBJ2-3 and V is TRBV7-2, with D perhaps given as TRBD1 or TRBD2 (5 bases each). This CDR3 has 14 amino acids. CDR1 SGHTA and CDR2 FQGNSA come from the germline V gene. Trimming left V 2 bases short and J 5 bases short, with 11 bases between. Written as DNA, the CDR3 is TGTGCCAGCAGCTTACGAGGGACGGTAGATACGCAGTATTTT. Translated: CASSLRGTVDTQYF.

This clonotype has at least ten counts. This chain's CDR3 is CASLRPNTGELFF. The CDR3 region has the DNA TGTGCCAGCCTGAGACCCAACACCGGGGAGCTGTTTTTT. This chain joins TRBV28 and TRBJ2-2; D uncertain. The CDR3 has 13 amino acids. CDR1 and CDR2 (germline): MDHEN, SYDVKM. V was shortened by 8 bases and J by 2 bases, with 9 bases between the two germline ends.

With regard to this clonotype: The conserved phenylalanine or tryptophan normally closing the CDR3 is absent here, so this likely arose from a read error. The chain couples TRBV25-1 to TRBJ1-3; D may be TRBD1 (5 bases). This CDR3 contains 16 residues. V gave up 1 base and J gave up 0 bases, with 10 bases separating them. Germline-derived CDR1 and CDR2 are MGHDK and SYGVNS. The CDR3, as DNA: TGTGCCAGCAGTGAATTATGGGGACCCTCTGGAAACACCATATATATT. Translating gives CASSELWGPSGNTIYI.

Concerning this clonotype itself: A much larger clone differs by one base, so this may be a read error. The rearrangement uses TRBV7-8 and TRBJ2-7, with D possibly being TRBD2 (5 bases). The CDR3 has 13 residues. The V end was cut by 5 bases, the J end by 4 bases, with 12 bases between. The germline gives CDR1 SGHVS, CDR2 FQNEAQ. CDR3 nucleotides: TGTGCCAGCAGCATAGGAAGGGAGTACGAGCAGTACTTC. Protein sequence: CASSIGREYEQYF.

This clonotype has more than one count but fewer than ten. CDR3 nucleotide sequence: TGTGCCAGCAGTGTGACGGACGGGGGCACAGATACGCAGTATTTT. This translates into CASSVTDGGTDTQYF. The gene calls are TRBV4-2 and TRBJ2-3; a possible D gene is TRBD2 (5 bases). The germline V gene has CDR1 LGHNA and CDR2 YNFKEQ. Trimming stripped 6 bases from V and 1 base from J, with 14 bases between. The CDR3 loop spans 15 amino acids.